This TCR beta chain came from a study of cytomegalovirus exposure and HLA in healthy donors. Both 60 Vbeta primers and 13 Jbeta primers went into the PCR. TCRdb's copy holds only in-frame clones and misses some; the assay was immunoSEQ multiplex PCR. The sample has about 140,000 clones; roughly 62% are singletons. Sequenced sample: PBMCs. The source of this sequence is a male donor in good health and CMV-seronegative.

This CDR3 is CASSQEGGNTGELFF. CDR3 in DNA: TGCGCCAGCAGCCAAGAAGGCGGGAACACCGGGGAGCTGTTTTTT. The chain carries TRBV4-3 and TRBJ2-2, with D unclear. The CDR3 spans 15 residues. The ends were cut back, 0 bases at V and 1 base at J, with 6 bases in the middle. CDR1 and CDR2 (germline): LGHNA, YSLEER.